This T cell receptor beta chain was captured by sequencing in a study of shared clonotypes between healthy human individuals. The trim removed 2 bases at V and 8 bases at J, leaving 6 bases unmatched. The CDR3 runs 15 residues. The germline CDR1 and CDR2 sequences are SGDLS and YYNGEE. Repertoires were generated with immunoSEQ multiplex PCR, while TCRdb's copy carries only in-frame clones and drops some. The table has about 1 million clones, 60% to 80% seen once. What was sequenced was memory CD4+ T cells sorted from blood. Subset denoted: CD45RA-negative fraction. The clonotype originates from a man between 18 and 29 years old in good health. The chain has TRBV9 and TRBJ2-1; 11 bases match TRBD2. CDR3 sequence: CASSVSGRAVDEQFF. The CDR3 nucleotides read TGTGCCAGCAGCGTTAGCGGGAGGGCCGTGGATGAGCAGTTCTTC.